This TCR beta chain came from a study of CD8 T cells in Susac syndrome. Whole-study context: Patients with Susac syndrome were therapy-naive, on corticosteroids, or on intravenous immunoglobulin alone at the time that blood was drawn.

An amount of RNA that ranged from about 0.45 to 1 ug was reverse transcribed with random hexamers. TCRdb re-analysed the immunoSEQ multiplex PCR reads in MiXCR, keeping a single row per CDR3 protein. Of some 130,000 distinct CDR3 sequences in the sample, around 93% were seen once. This TCR was recovered from a human donor with Susac syndrome. The sample was CD8+ T cells from PBMCs.

CDR3: CSASVLAGGSSEQFF. CDR3 in DNA: TGCAGTGCTAGTGTCCTAGCGGGAGGGTCCAGTGAGCAGTTCTTC. This chain connects TRBV20-1 to TRBJ2-1; 12 nucleotides align to TRBD2. Germline CDR1 reads DFQATT; CDR2 reads SNEGSKA (reference sequence). CDR3 length: 15 residues. Germline trimming cut 3 bases from V and 9 bases from J; bases unmatched to any gene: 9.